Below are 14 T cell receptor beta chains sequenced from a single sample in a study of early T cells in non-severe SARS-CoV-2 infection. MiXCR, applied by TCRdb to the 5' RACE reads, yields one record per CDR3 protein. The data show 42,000 or so distinct CDR3 sequences, roughly 6% seen once. The specimen comprised whole blood, sampled at baseline. All receptors come from an adult who was a healthcare worker with PCR-confirmed SARS-CoV-2 infection or an uninfected control (not recorded which).

In this sample, this clonotype turned up many times. The CDR3: CASDDRGKLNYGYTF. In nucleotides, the CDR3 is TGTGCCAGCGACGACAGGGGGAAACTTAACTATGGCTACACCTTC. The rearrangement joins TRBV28 to TRBJ1-2, with 9 bases lining up with TRBD1. Germline lookup yields CDR1 MDHEN and CDR2 SYDVKM. V dropped 8 bases and J dropped 1; count of bases not matched to a gene: 8. The CDR3 spans 15 residues.

The chain uses TRBV5-1 and TRBJ1-1; 7 bases are a match to TRBD1. The V gene end was trimmed by 4 bases and the J gene end by 0 bases; junction bases not matched to a gene: 6. Germline lookup yields CDR1 SGHRS and CDR2 YFSETQ. The CDR3 is 15 amino acids. The CDR3, as DNA: TGCGCCAGCAGCATCCAGACAGGGCTGAACACTGAAGCTTTCTTT. Protein sequence: CASSIQTGLNTEAFF.

This clonotype appeared a few times. The chain uses TRBV12-3 or TRBV12-4 and TRBJ2-2, with D hard to call. The CDR3 is 13 amino acids. Trimming took 7 bases from V and 4 from J, leaving 10 bases between them. The CDR3 loop reads CASNLRVTGELFF. CDR3 sequence (DNA): TGTGCCAGCAACCTTAGGGTCACCGGGGAGCTGTTTTTT.

There are many counts of this clonotype. V usage is TRBV20-1 and J usage is TRBJ2-7; D not resolved. Germline V lookup: CDR1 DFQATT, CDR2 SNEGSKA (reference sequence). V lost 3 bases and J lost 0, with 15 bases in between. The CDR3 covers 15 residues. Here the CDR3 DNA reads TGCAGTGCTAGGGATCTTAGCAGGAACTCCTACGAGCAGTACTTC. This translates into CSARDLSRNSYEQYF.

The rearrangement uses TRBV20-1 and TRBJ2-1; D gene ambiguous. This CDR3 is 16 amino acids long. The germline V and J ends were trimmed by 1 base and 2 bases, with 15 bases remaining between them. Germline CDR1 and CDR2: DFQATT and SNEGSKA (reference sequence). The CDR3 here is CSARAEELTAYNEQFF. As DNA, the CDR3 is TGCAGTGCTAGAGCCGAAGAACTAACGGCCTACAATGAGCAGTTCTTC.

This clonotype was found many times. V usage is TRBV20-1 and J usage is TRBJ1-1; D is possibly TRBD1 (6 bases). Trimming removed 3 bases from V and 0 bases from J, with 11 bases in between. The length of the CDR3 is 14 residues. The germline V gene encodes CDR1 DFQATT and CDR2 SNEGSKA (reference sequence). CDR3 loop: CSASGGFVNTEAFF. The CDR3 nucleotides are TGCAGTGCTAGCGGGGGCTTTGTGAACACTGAAGCTTTCTTT.

This clonotype was counted between two and nine times. The chain carries TRBV2 and TRBJ1-2; D remains ambiguous. V lost 4 bases to trimming and J lost 7 bases, with 22 bases between them. The length of the CDR3 is 16 residues. Germline V CDR1 and CDR2: SNHLY, FYNNEI. In nucleotides, the CDR3 is TGTGCCAGCAGTGCAGTGCTTCTACCACTCACCCTTGGCTACACCTTC. Translating it yields CASSAVLLPLTLGYTF.

This clonotype was observed at least ten times. The rearrangement joins TRBV5-6 to TRBJ1-1; D is unresolved. Germline lookup yields CDR1 SGHDT and CDR2 YYEEEE. Trimming cost V 1 base and J 5 bases, with 18 bases left between them. The CDR3 totals 16 residues. The CDR3 loop reads CASSLLQLGVRTEAFF. The CDR3 nucleotides are TGTGCCAGCAGCTTGTTGCAACTGGGAGTAAGGACTGAAGCTTTCTTT.

This clonotype was detected ten times or more. The chain has TRBV27 and TRBJ2-3, with 14 bases that match TRBD2. Germline-derived CDR1 and CDR2 are MNHEY and SMNVEV (reference sequence). The trim removed 2 bases at V and 0 bases at J, leaving 4 bases unmatched. This CDR3 is 18 amino acids long. The CDR3 bases are TGTGCCAGCAGTTTAGGACTAGCGGGGGGCCGGAGCACAGATACGCAGTATTTT. Translated, it gives CASSLGLAGGRSTDTQYF.

The chain uses TRBV19 and TRBJ2-7; 12 positions agree with TRBD1. The CDR3 spans 13 residues. V dropped 8 bases and J dropped 5; count of bases not matched to a gene: 4. Germline V gene data show CDR1 as LNHDA and CDR2 as SQIVND (reference sequence). The CDR3: CASAGTGGDEQYF. DNA of the CDR3: TGTGCCAGTGCCGGGACAGGGGGCGACGAGCAGTACTTC. Supplemented by reference TRBV19 and TRBJ2-7, the full variable domain reads DGGITQSPKYLFRKEGQNVTLSCEQNLNHDAMYWYRQDPGQGLRLIYYSQIVNDFQKGDIAEGYSVSREKKESFPLTVTSAQKNPTAFYLCASAGTGGDEQYFGPGTRLTVT.

The sample holds many counts of this clonotype. The chain joins TRBV9 to TRBJ1-2; D might be TRBD1 (6 bases). V was shortened by 4 bases and J by 0 bases, with 13 bases between the two germline ends. This CDR3 is built from 15 residues. CDR1 and CDR2 (germline): SGDLS, YYNGEE. The CDR3 region has the DNA TGTGCCAGCAGCACCGGGACACCCGCTAACTATGGCTACACCTTC. Its protein product is CASSTGTPANYGYTF.

This clonotype was recorded many times. CDR3 loop: CASSRPGEKAGANVLTF. CDR3 nucleotide sequence: TGTGCCAGCAGCCGTCCAGGGGAAAAGGCTGGGGCCAACGTCCTGACTTTC. V usage is TRBV7-9 and J usage is TRBJ2-6, with D tentatively TRBD1 (6 bases). CDR1 SEHNR and CDR2 FQNEAQ come from the germline V gene (reference sequence). The CDR3 spans 17 residues. V shed 5 bases and J shed 2 bases, with 16 bases lying between them.

This clonotype was recorded at least ten times. The chain uses TRBV25-1 and TRBJ1-2, with unresolved D. There are 13 residues in the CDR3. V was cut by 7 bases and J by 8 bases, with 17 bases left in between. Germline V gene data show CDR1 as MGHDK and CDR2 as SYGVNS. The CDR3 DNA reads as TGTGCCAGCACCTCCTCCGAGGGAGGAGGCTACACCTTC. It is translated as CASTSSEGGGYTF.

The J gene is TRBJ2-5, the V gene TRBV6-6, with TRBD1 matching 11 bases. Germline CDR1 is MNHNY and CDR2 is SVGAGI (reference sequence). This CDR3 spans 17 amino acids. V shed 2 bases, J shed 2 bases, and the junction held 7 bases outside the gene matches. The CDR3 here is CASSYGQGALGQETQYF. In DNA, the CDR3 is TGTGCCAGCAGTTACGGACAGGGGGCTCTAGGGCAAGAGACCCAGTACTTC.